This TCR beta chain emerged from a study of beta chain features in type 1 diabetes. Study in general: The patients were much like the healthy donors in age, gender and cell yields.

Study observations and caveats: TCRB CDR3s were moderately but significantly shorter in Type 1 diabetes patients in all four CD4+ subsets. VDJ junctions sequenced from type 1 diabetes patients showed fewer insertions and more deletions.

cDNA synthesis used the whole RNA isolate, giving expressed TCRB sequences. Only in-frame clones appear in the TCRdb table, and some are missing; sequencing was by immunoSEQ multiplex PCR. In the table there are roughly 300,000 clones, approximately 14% of which are singletons. Via CD45RO/CCR7/CD25/CD127/CD95/CD27, cells of the CD4+ naive, central memory, regulatory and stem cell-like memory subsets were sorted. CDR1 is MGHDK and CDR2 is SYGVNS in the germline V gene. CDR3 size: 16 residues. V dropped 6 bases and J dropped 3; count of bases not matched to a gene: 5. This clone turned up a few times. Its antigen is undetermined.

The sample comprised naive CD4+ T cells from blood. The chain is built from TRBV25-1 and TRBJ2-1; 13 bases are shared with TRBD2. This TCR derives from a man aged 25-45 years with type 1 diabetes. CDR3 in amino acids: CASSRTSGRVYNEQFF. The CDR3, as DNA: TGTGCCAGCAGCCGGACTAGCGGGAGAGTCTACAATGAGCAGTTCTTC.